These 14 T cell receptor beta chains originate from one sample sequenced in a study of blood T cell repertoires in COVID-19. The table came from immunoSEQ multiplex PCR; TCRdb's copy has only in-frame clones and leaves some out. The profile shows some 110,000 clones, 82% of them singletons. Sample: peripheral blood. These receptors were obtained from a man aged 55 to 70 with acute or convalescent COVID-19.

The chain uses TRBV18 and TRBJ2-5; 10 bases agree with TRBD2. Trimming took 4 bases from V and 4 from J; bases not matched to a gene: 9. Germline CDR1 and CDR2: KGHSH and LQKENI. The CDR3 sequence is 16 residues long. The CDR3 loop reads CASSQASGRSGETQYF. DNA of the CDR3: TGTGCCAGCTCACAAGCTAGCGGGAGATCGGGAGAGACCCAGTACTTC.

The chain recombines TRBV5-4 with TRBJ1-1, with TRBD1 matching 7 bases. The CDR3 is 16 residues long. The V segment lost 4 bases and the J segment 5 bases; nucleotides outside the gene matches: 14. Germline CDR1 is SGHNT and CDR2 is YYREEE (reference sequence). CDR3 in amino acids: CASSILDRAHPTEAFF. DNA for the CDR3: TGTGCCAGCAGCATTCTCGACAGGGCGCATCCGACTGAAGCTTTCTTT.

This chain connects TRBV4-2 to TRBJ1-6; possibly TRBD1 for D (6 bases). Trimming pared 0 bases from V and 8 bases from J, leaving 14 bases between. From germline, CDR1 is LGHNA and CDR2 YNFKEQ. The CDR3 sequence is 16 residues long. The DNA for the CDR3 is TGTGCCAGCAGCCAAGATAAGGCAGGGGCCTATTCACCCCTCCACTTT. It encodes CASSQDKAGAYSPLHF.

V is TRBV27 and J is TRBJ2-1; 8 nucleotides align to TRBD2. Germline-derived CDR1 and CDR2 are MNHEY and SMNVEV (reference sequence). This CDR3 region has 16 residues. Trimming cost V 5 bases and J 0 bases; bases outside gene matches: 6. CDR3 nucleotide sequence: TGTGCCAGCAGTCGAGCCGGGACTAGCTCCTACAATGAGCAGTTCTTC. Its protein is CASSRAGTSSYNEQFF.

This clone has more than one count but fewer than ten. The gene calls are TRBV27 and TRBJ2-7; 8 positions match TRBD1. CDR1 and CDR2 (germline): MNHEY, SMNVEV (reference sequence). The CDR3 is 13 residues long. The trim removed 5 bases at V and 4 bases at J, leaving 4 bases unmatched. The CDR3 DNA reads TGTGCCAGCAGTCTGGACAGGGAGTACGAGCAGTACTTC. It specifies CASSLDREYEQYF.

The J gene is TRBJ2-1, the V gene TRBV10-3; D unclear. The CDR3 loop spans 13 amino acids. Germline-derived CDR1 and CDR2 are ENHRY and SYGVKD. V dropped 0 bases and J dropped 12 bases, with 12 bases sitting between them. The CDR3 DNA follows: TGTGCCATCAGTGAGTCGAAAGACTTGGGGCAGTTCTTC. Protein product: CAISESKDLGQFF.

The chain couples TRBV19 to TRBJ2-2, with 10 positions matching TRBD1. This CDR3 has 16 residues. Germline V gene sequence: CDR1 LNHDA, CDR2 SQIVND (reference sequence). J gave up 5 bases and V 4 bases, and 7 bases lay outside the gene matches. The CDR3 reads CASSTLEGQGTGELFF. The CDR3 DNA sequence: TGTGCCAGTAGTACTCTGGAGGGACAGGGGACCGGGGAGCTGTTTTTT.

The V call is TRBV7-9, the J call TRBJ1-4; D perhaps matches TRBD1 (5 bases). The CDR3 is 15 amino acids. Germline CDR1 reads SEHNR; CDR2 reads FQNEAQ (reference sequence). V lost 5 bases and J 3 bases, leaving 13 bases between the germline ends. CDR3 loop: CASSPLDTSNEKLFF. The CDR3 DNA is TGTGCCAGCAGCCCCCTGGACACCTCTAATGAAAAACTGTTTTTT. Full variable domain (remainder filled in from reference TRBV7-9 and TRBJ1-4): DTGVSQNPRHKITKRGQNVTFRCDPISEHNRLYWYRQTLGQGPEFLTYFQNEAQLEKSRLLSDRFSAERPKGSFSTLEIQRTEQGDSAMYLCASSPLDTSNEKLFFGSGTQLSVL.

The genes are TRBV2 and TRBJ1-3, with unresolved D. Germline CDR1 reads SNHLY; CDR2 reads FYNNEI. The CDR3 length is 14 residues. V shed 4 bases and J shed 0 bases, with 7 bases lying between them. CDR3 amino acids: CASSGQVSGNTIYF. In DNA form, the CDR3 reads TGTGCCAGCAGTGGACAAGTCTCTGGAAACACCATATATTTT.

The gene calls are TRBV9 and TRBJ1-2, with 10 bases identical to TRBD1. Germline V gene data show CDR1 as SGDLS and CDR2 as YYNGEE. J lost 6 bases, V lost 4 bases, and 9 bases had no gene match. The CDR3 runs to 15 residues. CDR3 protein: CASSLQTGTGDGYTF. The DNA for the CDR3 is TGTGCCAGCAGCCTCCAGACCGGGACAGGGGATGGCTACACCTTC.

The V gene is TRBV6-1, the J gene TRBJ1-2; tentatively, D is TRBD1 (5 bases). This CDR3 region has 16 residues. Trimming cost V 3 bases and J 7 bases, with 21 bases left between them. The V gene's germline CDR1 is MNHNS and CDR2 SASEGT. The CDR3 DNA follows: TGTGCCAGCAGTGATTCCCCAGGGAACCGCGCAGGTGGCTACACCTTC. Protein: CASSDSPGNRAGGYTF.

V gene TRBV6-5 combines with J gene TRBJ1-6; weak D call: TRBD1 (6 bases). V lost 7 bases and J 3 bases, leaving 13 bases between the germline ends. The V gene's germline CDR1 is MNHEY and CDR2 SVGAGI. The CDR3 has 15 residues. DNA of the CDR3: TGTGCCAGCAATCCGGACAGAGACTATAATTCACCCCTCCACTTT. Its protein product is CASNPDRDYNSPLHF.

In nucleotides, the CDR3 is TGTGCCAGCTCACAGGCGACGGGAAGCTCCTACGAGCAGTACTTC. This codes for CASSQATGSSYEQYF. The chain combines TRBV18 with TRBJ2-7; maybe TRBD2 (5 bases). The CDR3 consists of 15 residues. Trimming took off 4 bases at V and 0 bases at J, with 13 bases between the two ends. Germline values: CDR1 KGHSH, CDR2 LQKENI.

The chain employs TRBV5-4 and TRBJ1-4; D remains unclear. V lost 1 base and J lost 8, with 21 bases in between. The CDR3 runs 17 residues. The V gene's germline CDR1 is SGHNT and CDR2 YYREEE (reference sequence). Written as DNA, the CDR3 is TGTGCCAGCAGCTTGCAGCTACCCGTCGGCGTAGCCGAAAAACTGTTTTTT. Protein: CASSLQLPVGVAEKLFF.